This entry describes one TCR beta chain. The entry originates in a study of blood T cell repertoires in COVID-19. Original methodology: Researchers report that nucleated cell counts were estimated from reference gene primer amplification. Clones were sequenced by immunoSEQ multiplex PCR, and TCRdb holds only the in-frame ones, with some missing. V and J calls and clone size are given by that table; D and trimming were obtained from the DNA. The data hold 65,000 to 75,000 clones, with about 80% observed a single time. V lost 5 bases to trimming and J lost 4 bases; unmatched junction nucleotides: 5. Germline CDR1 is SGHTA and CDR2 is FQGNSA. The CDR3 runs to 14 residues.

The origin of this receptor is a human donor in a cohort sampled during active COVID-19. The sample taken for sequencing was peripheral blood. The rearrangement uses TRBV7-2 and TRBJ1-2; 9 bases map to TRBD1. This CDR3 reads CASSDTGGPYGYTF. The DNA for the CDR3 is TGTGCCAGCAGCGACACAGGGGGCCCCTATGGCTACACCTTC.